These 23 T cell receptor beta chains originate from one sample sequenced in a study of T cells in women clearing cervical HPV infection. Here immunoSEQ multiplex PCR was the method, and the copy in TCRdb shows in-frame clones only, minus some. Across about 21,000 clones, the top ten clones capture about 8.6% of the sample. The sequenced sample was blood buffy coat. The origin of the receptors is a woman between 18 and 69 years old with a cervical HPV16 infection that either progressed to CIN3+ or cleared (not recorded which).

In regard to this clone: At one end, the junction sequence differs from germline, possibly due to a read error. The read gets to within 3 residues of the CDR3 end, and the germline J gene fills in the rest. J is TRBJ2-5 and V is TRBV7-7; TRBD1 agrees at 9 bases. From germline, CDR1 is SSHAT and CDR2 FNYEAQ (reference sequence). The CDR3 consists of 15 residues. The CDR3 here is CASSPGQGLMETQYF. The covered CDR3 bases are TGTGCTAGCAGCCCCGGACAGGGGTTGATGGAGACC.

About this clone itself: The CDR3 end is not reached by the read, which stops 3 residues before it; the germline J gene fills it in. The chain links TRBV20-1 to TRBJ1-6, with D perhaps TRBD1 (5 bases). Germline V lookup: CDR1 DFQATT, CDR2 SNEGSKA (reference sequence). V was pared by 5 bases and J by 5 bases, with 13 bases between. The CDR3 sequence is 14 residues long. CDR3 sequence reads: CSALDDRDNSPLHF. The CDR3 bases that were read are TGCAGTGCTCTAGACGACAGAGATAATTCACCC.

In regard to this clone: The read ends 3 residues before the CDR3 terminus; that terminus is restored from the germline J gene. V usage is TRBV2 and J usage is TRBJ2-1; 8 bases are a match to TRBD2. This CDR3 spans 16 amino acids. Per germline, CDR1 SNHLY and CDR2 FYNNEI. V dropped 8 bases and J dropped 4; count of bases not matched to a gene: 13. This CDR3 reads CASPTEERGLYNEQFF. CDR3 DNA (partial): TGTGCCAGCCCTACCGAAGAGCGGGGGCTATACAATGAG.

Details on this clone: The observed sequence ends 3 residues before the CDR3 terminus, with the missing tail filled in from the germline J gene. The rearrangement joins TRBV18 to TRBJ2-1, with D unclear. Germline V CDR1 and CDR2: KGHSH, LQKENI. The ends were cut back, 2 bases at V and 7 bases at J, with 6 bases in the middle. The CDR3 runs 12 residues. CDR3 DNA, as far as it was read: TGTGCCAGCTCACCAGGGCCGAATGAG. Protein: CASSPGPNE. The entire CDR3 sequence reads CASSPGPNEQFF.

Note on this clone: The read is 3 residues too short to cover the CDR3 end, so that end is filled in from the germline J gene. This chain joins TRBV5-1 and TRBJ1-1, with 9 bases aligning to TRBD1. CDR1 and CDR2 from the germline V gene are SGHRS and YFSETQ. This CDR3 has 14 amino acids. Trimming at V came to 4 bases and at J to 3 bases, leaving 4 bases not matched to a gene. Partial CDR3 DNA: TGCGCCAGCAGCCCGGGACAGGGCTACACTGAA. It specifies CASSPGQGYTE. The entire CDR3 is CASSPGQGYTEAFF. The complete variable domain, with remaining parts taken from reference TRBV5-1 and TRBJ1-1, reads KAGVTQTPRYLIKTRGQQVTLSCSPISGHRSVSWYQQTPGQGLQFLFEYFSETQRNKGNFPGRFSGRQFSNSRSEMNVSTLELGDSALYLCASSPGQGYTEAFFGQGTRLTVV.

This CDR3 reads CASSSRGGQFVGTEAFF. Incomplete CDR3 DNA: TGCGCCAGCAGCTCCCGGGGGGGACAATTTGTTGGTACTGAA. This chain links TRBV5-1 with TRBJ1-1, with a possible D match to TRBD1 (6 bases). The sequence runs out 3 residues before the end of the CDR3; the remainder is reconstructed from the germline J gene. V lost 3 bases, J lost 5 bases, and 23 bases lay in between. CDR3 length equals 17 residues. Germline CDR1 is SGHRS and CDR2 is YFSETQ.

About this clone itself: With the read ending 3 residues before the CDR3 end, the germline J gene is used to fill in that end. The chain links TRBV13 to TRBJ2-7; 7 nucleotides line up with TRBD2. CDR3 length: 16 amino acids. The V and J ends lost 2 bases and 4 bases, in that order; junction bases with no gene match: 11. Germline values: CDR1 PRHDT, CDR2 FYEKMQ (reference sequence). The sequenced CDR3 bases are TGTGCCAGCAGCTTAAGAGGCGGGAGCAGCGAGTACGAG. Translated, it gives CASSLRGGSSEYE. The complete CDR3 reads CASSLRGGSSEYEQYF.

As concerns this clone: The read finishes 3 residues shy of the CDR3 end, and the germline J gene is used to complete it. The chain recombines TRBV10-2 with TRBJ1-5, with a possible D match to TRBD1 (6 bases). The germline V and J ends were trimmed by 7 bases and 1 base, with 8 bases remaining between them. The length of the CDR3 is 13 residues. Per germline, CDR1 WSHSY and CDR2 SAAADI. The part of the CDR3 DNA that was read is TGCGCCAGCACTACAGGGAGCAATCAGCCC. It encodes CASTTGSNQP. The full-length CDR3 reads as CASTTGSNQPQHF.

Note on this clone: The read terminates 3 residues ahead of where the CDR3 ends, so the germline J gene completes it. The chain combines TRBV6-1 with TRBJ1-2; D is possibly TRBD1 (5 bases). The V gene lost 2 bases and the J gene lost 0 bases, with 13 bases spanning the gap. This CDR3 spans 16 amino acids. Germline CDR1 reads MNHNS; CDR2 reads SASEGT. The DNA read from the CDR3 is TGTGCCAGCAGTGAATATCAGACAGACTCTAACTATGGC. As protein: CASSEYQTDSNYG. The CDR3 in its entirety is CASSEYQTDSNYGYTF.

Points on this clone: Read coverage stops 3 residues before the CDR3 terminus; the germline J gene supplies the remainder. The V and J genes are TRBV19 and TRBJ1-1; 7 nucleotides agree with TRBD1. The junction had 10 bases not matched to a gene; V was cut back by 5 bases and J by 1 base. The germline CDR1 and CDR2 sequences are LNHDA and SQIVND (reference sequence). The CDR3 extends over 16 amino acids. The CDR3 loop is CASSLRTGVRNTEAFF. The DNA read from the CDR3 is TGTGCCAGTAGTCTCAGGACAGGTGTGAGGAACACTGAA.

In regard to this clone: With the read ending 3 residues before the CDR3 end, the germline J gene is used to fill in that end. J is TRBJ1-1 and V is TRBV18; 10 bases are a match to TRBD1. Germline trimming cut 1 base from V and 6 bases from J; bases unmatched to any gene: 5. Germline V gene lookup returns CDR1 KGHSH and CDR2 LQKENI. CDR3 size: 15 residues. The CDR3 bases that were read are TGTGCCAGCTCACCACTGACAGGGGGCTCGGCTGAA. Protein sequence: CASSPLTGGSAE. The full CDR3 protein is CASSPLTGGSAEAFF.

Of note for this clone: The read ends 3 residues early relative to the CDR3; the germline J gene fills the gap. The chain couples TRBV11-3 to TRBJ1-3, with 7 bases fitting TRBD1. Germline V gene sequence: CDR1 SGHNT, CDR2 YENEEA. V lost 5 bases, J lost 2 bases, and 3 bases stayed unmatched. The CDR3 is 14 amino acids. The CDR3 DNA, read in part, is TGTGCCAGCAGCGCCAGGGGGGCTGGAAACACC. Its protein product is CASSARGAGNT. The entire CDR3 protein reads CASSARGAGNTIYF.

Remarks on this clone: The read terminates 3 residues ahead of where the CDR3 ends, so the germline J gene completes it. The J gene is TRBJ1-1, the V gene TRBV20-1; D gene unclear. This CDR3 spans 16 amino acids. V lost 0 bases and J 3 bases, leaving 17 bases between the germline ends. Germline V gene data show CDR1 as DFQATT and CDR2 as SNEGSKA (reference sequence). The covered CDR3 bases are TGCAGTGCTAGAGATGAGGCGAGCAGGTCCCACACTGAA. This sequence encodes CSARDEASRSHTE. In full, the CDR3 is CSARDEASRSHTEAFF.

The sequenced part of the CDR3 DNA is TGTGCCAGCAGTCCCTCGAGGGGCGTCCATCAGCCC. Translated: CASSPSRGVHQP. The entire CDR3 sequence reads CASSPSRGVHQPQHF. The rearrangement joins TRBV7-2 to TRBJ1-5, with D possibly matching TRBD1 (5 bases). The missing CDR3 end, 3 residues past where the read stops, is filled in from the germline J gene. CDR1 and CDR2 from the germline V gene are SGHTA and FQGNSA. The CDR3 has 15 amino acids. V dropped 6 bases and J dropped 5 bases, with 17 bases sitting between them.

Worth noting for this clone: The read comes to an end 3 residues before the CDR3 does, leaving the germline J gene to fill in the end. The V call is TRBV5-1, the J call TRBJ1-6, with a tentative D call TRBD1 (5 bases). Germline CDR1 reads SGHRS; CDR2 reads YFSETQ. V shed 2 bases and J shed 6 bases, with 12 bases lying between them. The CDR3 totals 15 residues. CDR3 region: CASSFEGPFNSPLHF. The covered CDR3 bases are TGCGCCAGCAGCTTTGAGGGGCCTTTTAATTCACCC.

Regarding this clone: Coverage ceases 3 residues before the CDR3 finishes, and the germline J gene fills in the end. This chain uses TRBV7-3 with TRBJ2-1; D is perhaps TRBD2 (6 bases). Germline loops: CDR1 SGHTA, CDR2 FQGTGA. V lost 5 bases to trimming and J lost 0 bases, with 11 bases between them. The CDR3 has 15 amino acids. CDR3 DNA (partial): TGTGCCAGCAGCCCCCGGAGGGTCTCCTACAATGAG. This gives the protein CASSPRRVSYNE. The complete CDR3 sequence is CASSPRRVSYNEQFF.

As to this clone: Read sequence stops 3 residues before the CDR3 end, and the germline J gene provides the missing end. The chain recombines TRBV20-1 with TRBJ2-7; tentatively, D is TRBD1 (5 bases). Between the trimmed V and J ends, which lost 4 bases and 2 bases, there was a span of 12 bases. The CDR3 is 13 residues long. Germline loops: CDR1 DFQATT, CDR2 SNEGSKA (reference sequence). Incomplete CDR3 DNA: TGCAGTGCTACTGAGGACACAACCTACGAG. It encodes CSATEDTTYE. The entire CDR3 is CSATEDTTYEQYF.

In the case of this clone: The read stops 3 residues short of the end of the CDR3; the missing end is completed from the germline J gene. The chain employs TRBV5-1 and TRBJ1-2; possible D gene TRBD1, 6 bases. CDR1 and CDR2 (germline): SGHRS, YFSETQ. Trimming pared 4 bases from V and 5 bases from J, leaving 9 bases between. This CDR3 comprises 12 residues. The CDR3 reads CASSQDSYGYTF. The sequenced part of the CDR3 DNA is TGCGCCAGCAGCCAGGACAGTTATGGC. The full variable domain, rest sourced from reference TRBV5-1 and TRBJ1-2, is KAGVTQTPRYLIKTRGQQVTLSCSPISGHRSVSWYQQTPGQGLQFLFEYFSETQRNKGNFPGRFSGRQFSNSRSEMNVSTLELGDSALYLCASSQDSYGYTFGSGTRLTVV.

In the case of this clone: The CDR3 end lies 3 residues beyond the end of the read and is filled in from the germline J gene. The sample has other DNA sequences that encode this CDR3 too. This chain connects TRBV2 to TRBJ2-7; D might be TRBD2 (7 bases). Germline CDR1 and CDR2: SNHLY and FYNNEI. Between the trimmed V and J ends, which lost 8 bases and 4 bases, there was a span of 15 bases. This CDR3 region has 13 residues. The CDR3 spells CASGGVGAYEQYF. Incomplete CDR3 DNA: TGTGCCAGCGGGGGGGTGGGGGCATACGAG.

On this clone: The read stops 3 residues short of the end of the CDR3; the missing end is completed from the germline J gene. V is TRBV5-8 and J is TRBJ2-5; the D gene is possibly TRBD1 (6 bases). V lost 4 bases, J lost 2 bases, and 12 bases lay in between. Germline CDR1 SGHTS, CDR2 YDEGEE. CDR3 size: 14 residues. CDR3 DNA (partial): TGTGCCAGCAGCCGGACAGCCACTCAAGAGACC. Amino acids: CASSRTATQET. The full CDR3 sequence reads CASSRTATQETQYF.

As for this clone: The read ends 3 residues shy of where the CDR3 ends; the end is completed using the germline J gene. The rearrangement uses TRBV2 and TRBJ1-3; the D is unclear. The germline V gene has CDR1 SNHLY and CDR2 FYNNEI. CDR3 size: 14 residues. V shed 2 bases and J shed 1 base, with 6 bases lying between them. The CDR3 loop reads CASSEPRSGNTIYF. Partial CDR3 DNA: TGTGCCAGCAGTGAACCCAGGTCTGGAAACACC. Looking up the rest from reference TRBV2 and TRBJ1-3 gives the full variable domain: EPEVTQTPSHQVTQMGQEVILRCVPISNHLYFYWYRQILGQKVEFLVSFYNNEISEKSEIFDDQFSVERPDGSNFTLKIRSTKLEDSAMYFCASSEPRSGNTIYFGEGSWLTVV.

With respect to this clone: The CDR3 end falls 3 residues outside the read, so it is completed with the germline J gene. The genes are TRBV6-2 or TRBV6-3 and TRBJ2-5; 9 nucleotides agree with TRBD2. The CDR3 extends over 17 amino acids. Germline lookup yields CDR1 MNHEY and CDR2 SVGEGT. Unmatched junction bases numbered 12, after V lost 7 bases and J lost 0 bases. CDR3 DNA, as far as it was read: TGTGCCAGCACCCGGCGGCTAGCGGGGAGGTACCAAGAGACC. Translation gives CASTRRLAGRYQET. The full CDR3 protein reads CASTRRLAGRYQETQYF.

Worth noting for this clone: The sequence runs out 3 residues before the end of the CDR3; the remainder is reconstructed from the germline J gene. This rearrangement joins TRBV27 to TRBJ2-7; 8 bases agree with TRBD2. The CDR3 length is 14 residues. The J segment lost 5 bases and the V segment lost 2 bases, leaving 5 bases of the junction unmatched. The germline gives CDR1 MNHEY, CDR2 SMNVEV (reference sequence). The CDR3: CASSLGLALDEQYF. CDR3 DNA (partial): TGTGCCAGCAGTTTAGGACTAGCATTAGACGAG.